Presented here are 14 T cell receptor beta chains from one specimen sequenced in a study of a mutant IDH1 vaccine in newly diagnosed glioma. Sequencing used immunoSEQ multiplex PCR; TCRdb keeps in-frame clones, though not all of them. The data show about 58,000 clones, about 88% seen once. Time point: week 5, during vaccination. A single vaccine dose contained 300 ug of mutant IDH1 20-mer peptide, and topical imiquimod was used with it. These receptors' targets are unknown. This material consisted of PBMCs, taken from a glioma patient whose treatment included an IDH1 peptide vaccine. The source is a woman aged 45-65 years with glioma.

The chain links TRBV4-1 to TRBJ2-1, with 13 bases matching TRBD2. The CDR3 has 18 residues. Trimming took 3 bases from V and 0 from J; bases not matched to a gene: 5. Germline V gene sequence: CDR1 MGHRA, CDR2 YSYEKL. The chain's CDR3 is CASSQGTSGVGSYNEQFF. Written as DNA, the CDR3 is TGCGCCAGCAGCCAGGGGACTAGCGGGGTGGGCTCCTACAATGAGCAGTTCTTC.

The chain recombines TRBV10-3 with TRBJ2-3, with D perhaps matching TRBD2 (6 bases). V was trimmed by 7 bases and J by 2 bases, leaving 16 bases between them. The germline V gene encodes CDR1 ENHRY and CDR2 SYGVKD. The CDR3 totals 15 residues. For the CDR3, the DNA is TGTGCCATCACCAAGTGGTGGGGGGTCACAGATACGCAGTATTTT. It encodes CAITKWWGVTDTQYF.

The chain joins TRBV7-3 to TRBJ1-1, with D uncertain. The ends were cut back, 1 base at V and 4 bases at J, with 7 bases in the middle. This CDR3 has 13 amino acids. Germline V lookup: CDR1 SGHTA, CDR2 FQGTGA. In DNA, the CDR3 is TGTGCCAGCAGCTTAAGTTGGGGCACTGAAGCTTTCTTT. It specifies CASSLSWGTEAFF.

The chain recombines TRBV7-9 with TRBJ2-3; 9 bases match TRBD2. This CDR3 region has 16 residues. The J segment lost 5 bases and the V segment lost 5 bases, leaving 11 bases of the junction unmatched. CDR1 is SEHNR, CDR2 FQNEAQ, per germline (reference sequence). CDR3 amino acids: CASSQGGGGAKDTQYF. In DNA form, the CDR3 reads TGTGCCAGCAGCCAAGGCGGCGGGGGGGCCAAAGATACGCAGTATTTT.

This chain links TRBV13 with TRBJ2-5; D unclear. This CDR3 contains 14 residues. V gave up 4 bases and J gave up 3 bases, with 12 bases separating them. From germline, CDR1 is PRHDT and CDR2 FYEKMQ (reference sequence). The CDR3 loop reads CASSSHATKETQYF. The CDR3 DNA reads as TGTGCCAGCAGCTCTCATGCCACCAAAGAGACCCAGTACTTC.

The chain has TRBV2 and TRBJ2-5; D is perhaps TRBD2 (6 bases). CDR1 SNHLY and CDR2 FYNNEI come from the germline V gene. V was shortened by 3 bases and J by 9 bases, with 8 bases between the two germline ends. The CDR3 sequence is 11 residues long. CDR3 protein: CASSEGEAQYF. CDR3 DNA sequence: TGTGCCAGCAGTGAGGGGGAGGCCCAGTACTTC.

V usage is TRBV6-4 and J usage is TRBJ2-3, with TRBD1 as a possible D gene (6 bases). V dropped 7 bases and J dropped 6 bases, with 20 bases sitting between them. This CDR3 spans 15 amino acids. Germline V gene data show CDR1 as MRHNA and CDR2 as SNTAGT. The CDR3 nucleotides read TGTGCCAGCAAGAAGAATGTGGGGGCTAGGGATACGCAGTATTTT. It codes for CASKKNVGARDTQYF.

This clone was recorded a few times. The chain uses TRBV19 and TRBJ1-4; D perhaps matches TRBD1 (5 bases). The CDR3 covers 15 residues. V dropped 8 bases and J dropped 3 bases, with 16 bases sitting between them. Germline V gene lookup returns CDR1 LNHDA and CDR2 SQIVND (reference sequence). CDR3 coding DNA: TGTGCCAGTTTTACTTCAGGGCTATCTAATGAAAAACTGTTTTTT. Encoded protein: CASFTSGLSNEKLFF.

The chain couples TRBV5-1 to TRBJ2-2, with a tentative D call TRBD1 (6 bases). V shed 0 bases and J shed 4 bases, with 10 bases lying between them. This CDR3 is 15 amino acids long. The germline CDR1 and CDR2 sequences are SGHRS and YFSETQ. Here the CDR3 reads CASSLDRVSTGELFF. The CDR3 DNA reads TGCGCCAGCAGCTTGGACAGGGTGAGCACCGGGGAGCTGTTTTTT.

The chain has TRBV9 and TRBJ2-5; D is perhaps TRBD2 (5 bases). The CDR3 is 12 residues long. Trimming cost V 2 bases and J 6 bases, with 8 bases left between them. Germline CDR1 and CDR2: SGDLS and YYNGEE. CDR3 coding DNA: TGTGCCAGCAGCGTGGCCGGGAAGACCCAGTACTTC. Its translation is CASSVAGKTQYF.

J is TRBJ2-2 and V is TRBV10-3, with D possibly being TRBD1 or TRBD2 (5 bases each). The ends were cut back, 7 bases at V and 5 bases at J, with 17 bases in the middle. Per the germline V gene, CDR1 is ENHRY and CDR2 is SYGVKD. The CDR3 is made up of 15 amino acids. Written as DNA, the CDR3 is TGTGCCATCACCTCCGGGACCCCTGGGACCGGGGAGCTGTTTTTT. Translating gives CAITSGTPGTGELFF.

The rearrangement links TRBV7-8 to TRBJ1-3, with unresolved D. V lost 6 bases and J 0 bases, leaving 12 bases between the germline ends. The CDR3 has 15 residues. CDR1 is SGHVS and CDR2 is FQNEAQ in the germline V gene. Here the CDR3 DNA reads TGTGCCAGCAGGAACCCGGGGTCCTCTGGAAACACCATATATTTT. The encoded protein is CASRNPGSSGNTIYF.

The V call is TRBV6-1, the J call TRBJ2-1, with TRBD2 matching 15 bases. CDR3 length: 15 amino acids. Losses at the gene ends were 5 bases for V and 13 bases for J; bases not matched to a gene: 9. Looked up from germline, CDR1 is MNHNS and CDR2 is SASEGT. The CDR3 reads CASSWTSGGAQSQFF. Written as DNA, the CDR3 is TGTGCCAGCAGTTGGACTAGCGGGGGGGCCCAGAGTCAGTTCTTC.

The chain recombines TRBV6-5 with TRBJ1-2, with 7 positions matching TRBD1. Germline trimming cut 5 bases from V and 4 bases from J; bases unmatched to any gene: 4. This CDR3 is 13 amino acids long. Germline CDR1 is MNHEY and CDR2 is SVGAGI. The CDR3 nucleotides read TGTGCCAGCAGTCGCGGGACAGCCTATGGCTACACCTTC. Translated: CASSRGTAYGYTF.